This T cell receptor beta chain was retrieved from a study of shared T cell receptors in the human thymus. TCRdb's table, derived via immunoSEQ multiplex PCR, lists solely in-frame clones and lacks some. Found here are hundreds of thousands of clones, roughly 90% of them singletons; the top ten hold 0.0095% to 0.013%. J lost 3 bases, V lost 6 bases, and 8 bases had no gene match. The CDR3 is 14 amino acids. Germline CDR1 reads MGHRA; CDR2 reads YSYEKL. These same data were also listed under a study on human thymus T cells.

The sequencing sample was made of thymocytes. The rearrangement uses TRBV4-1 and TRBJ2-7; 7 positions agree with TRBD1. The receptor's source is a boy in the first two years of life with a congenital heart defect. The CDR3 region has the DNA TGCGCCAGCAGAACGTGGGACAGCCACTACGAGCAGTACTTC. Translated, it gives CASRTWDSHYEQYF.